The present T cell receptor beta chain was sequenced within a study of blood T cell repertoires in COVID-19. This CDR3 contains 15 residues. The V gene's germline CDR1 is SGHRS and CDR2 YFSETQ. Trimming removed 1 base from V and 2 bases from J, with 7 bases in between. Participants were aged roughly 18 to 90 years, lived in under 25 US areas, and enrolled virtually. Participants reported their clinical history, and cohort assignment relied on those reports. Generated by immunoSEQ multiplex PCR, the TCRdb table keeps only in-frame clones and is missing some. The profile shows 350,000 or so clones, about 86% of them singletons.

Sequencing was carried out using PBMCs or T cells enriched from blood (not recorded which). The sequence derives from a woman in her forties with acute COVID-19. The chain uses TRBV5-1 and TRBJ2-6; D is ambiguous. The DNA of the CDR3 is TGCGCCAGCAGCTTGCAGTTGACTGGGGCCAACGTCCTGACTTTC. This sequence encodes CASSLQLTGANVLTF.